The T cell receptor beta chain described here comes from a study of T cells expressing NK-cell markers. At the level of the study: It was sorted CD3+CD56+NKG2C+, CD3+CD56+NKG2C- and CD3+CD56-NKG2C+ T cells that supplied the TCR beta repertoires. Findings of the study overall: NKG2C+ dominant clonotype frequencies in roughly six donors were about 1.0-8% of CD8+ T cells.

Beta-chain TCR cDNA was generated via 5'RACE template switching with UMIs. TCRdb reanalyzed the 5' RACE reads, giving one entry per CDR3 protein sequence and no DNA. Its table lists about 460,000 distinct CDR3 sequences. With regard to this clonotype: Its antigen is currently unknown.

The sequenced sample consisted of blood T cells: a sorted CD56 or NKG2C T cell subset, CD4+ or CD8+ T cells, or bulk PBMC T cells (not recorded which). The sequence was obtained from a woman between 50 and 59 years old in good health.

This CDR3 is CASSVGPYSEQYF. The chain combines TRBV10-1 with TRBJ2-7; TCRdb picks TRBD1, but there is no DNA to check that call. In germline, CDR1 is WNHNN, CDR2 SYGVQD (reference sequence). The CDR3 runs to 13 residues.